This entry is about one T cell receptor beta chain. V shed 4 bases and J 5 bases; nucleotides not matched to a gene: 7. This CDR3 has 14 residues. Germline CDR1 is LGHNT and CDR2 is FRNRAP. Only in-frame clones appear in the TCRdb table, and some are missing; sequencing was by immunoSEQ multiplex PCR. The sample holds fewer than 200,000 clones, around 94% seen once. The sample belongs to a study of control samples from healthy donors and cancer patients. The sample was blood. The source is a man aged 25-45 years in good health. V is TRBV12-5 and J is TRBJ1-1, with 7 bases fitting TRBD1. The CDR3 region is CASGSADRLTEAFF. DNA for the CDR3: TGTGCTAGTGGTTCGGCGGACAGGTTGACTGAAGCTTTCTTT.